The sequence of this T cell receptor beta chain was determined in a study of patients and donors after allogeneic stem cell transplantation. The CDR3 length is 16 residues. Germline CDR1 reads SGHTS; CDR2 reads YDEGEE. The V gene end was trimmed by 0 bases and the J gene end by 5 bases; junction bases not matched to a gene: 6. TCRdb recomputed calls from the RT-PCR reads with MiXCR, one row per CDR3 protein. This sample has 400,000 to 500,000 distinct CDR3 sequences; more than 15% occur once, and the top ten carry roughly 7.2%. J is TRBJ2-5 and V is TRBV5-8; 11 positions agree with TRBD1. The sequence came from a human donor who was either an allogeneic HSCT recipient or a stem cell or donor lymphocyte infusion donor (not recorded which). It is not recorded whose cells these are; they may come from a transplant donor. The sequenced sample consisted of blood, either unsorted or a sorted T cell fraction (not recorded which). The CDR3 spells CASSLERTGGFETQYF. CDR3 sequence (DNA): TGTGCCAGCAGCTTGGAAAGGACAGGGGGCTTCGAGACCCAGTACTTC.